This T cell receptor (beta chain) is drawn from a study of cytomegalovirus exposure and HLA in healthy donors. For the study at large: An analysis done earlier identified 100 million to 140 million unique TCR beta sequences from approximately 200 million T cells.

The PCR was carried out with 60 Vbeta primers and 13 Jbeta primers. Produced via immunoSEQ multiplex PCR; TCRdb's table is partial and in-frame only. The sample records under 200,000 clones, around four fifths being singletons. Germline values: CDR1 MGHDK, CDR2 SYGVNS. The V and J ends lost 5 bases and 4 bases respectively, with 13 bases between them. The CDR3 spans 14 residues. To note about this clone: Its antigen is unknown.

Whole-study findings and limits: A later analysis found that most CMV-associated TCR beta chains appeared HLA-restricted. Links to common viral pathogens appeared, in a later analysis, for several of the most significant clusters. Specificity for CMV antigens was confirmed in vitro for a few of the CMV-associated chains.

This sequence joins TRBV25-1 and TRBJ2-3, with D possibly matching TRBD2 (5 bases). Sequencing was done on a sample of PBMCs. The origin of this receptor is a girl between 2 and 10 years old in good health and CMV-seropositive. The CDR3 bases are TGTGCCAGCAGTTTTTCGAGGGTGCCAGATACGCAGTATTTT. Encoded protein: CASSFSRVPDTQYF.